Below, 9 T cell receptor beta chains from the same sample are listed, as sequenced in a study of a mutant IDH1 vaccine in newly diagnosed glioma. Time point reported: week 11, during vaccination. A single vaccine dose contained 300 ug of mutant IDH1 20-mer peptide, and topical imiquimod was used with it. These receptors lack a known antigen. Profiled with immunoSEQ multiplex PCR; TCRdb holds only in-frame clones, not every one. The sample consists of some 130,000 clones, about four fifths of them appearing once. The specimen comprised PBMCs, sampled from a glioma patient whose treatment included an IDH1 peptide vaccine. All receptors come from a man aged 40-49 years with glioma.

This chain joins TRBV15 and TRBJ1-4, with D perhaps matching TRBD1 (5 bases). Trimming removed 0 bases at V and 8 bases at J, with 13 bases between. CDR1 and CDR2 from the germline V gene are LNHNV and YYDKDF (reference sequence). The CDR3 has 15 amino acids. Here the CDR3 DNA reads TGTGCCACCAGCAGAGATCGGGGGTTTGGGGAAAAACTGTTTTTT. The encoded protein is CATSRDRGFGEKLFF.

The gene calls are TRBV15 and TRBJ1-5; D is perhaps TRBD1 (5 bases). This CDR3 region has 15 residues. CDR1 is LNHNV, CDR2 YYDKDF, per germline (reference sequence). The germline V and J ends were trimmed by 3 bases and 4 bases, with 13 bases remaining between them. CDR3 nucleotides: TGTGCCACCAGCAGGCCACAGGACGGGAATCAGCCCCAGCATTTT. Its translation is CATSRPQDGNQPQHF.

V gene TRBV4-2 combines with J gene TRBJ2-7; D not resolved. V lost 0 bases to trimming and J lost 2 bases, with 11 bases between them. The CDR3 is made up of 15 amino acids. CDR1 and CDR2 from the germline V gene are LGHNA and YNFKEQ. The CDR3 is CASSQDGPGAYEQYF. Here the CDR3 DNA reads TGTGCCAGCAGCCAAGATGGGCCAGGAGCCTACGAGCAGTACTTC.

The J gene is TRBJ2-7, the V gene TRBV4-3; D possibly corresponds to TRBD2 (7 bases). CDR3 length: 14 residues. The germline CDR1 and CDR2 sequences are LGHNA and YSLEER. V was shortened by 4 bases and J by 7 bases, with 17 bases between the two germline ends. The DNA of the CDR3 is TGCGCCAGCAGCCCGGTCGGGGGGCCGGGGGAGCAGTACTTC. Protein product: CASSPVGGPGEQYF.

The chain uses TRBV11-2 and TRBJ2-1; D gene ambiguous. The CDR3 has 16 residues. Germline loops: CDR1 SGHAT, CDR2 FQNNGV. With 0 bases removed from V and 0 bases from J, the gap between germline ends came to 9 bases. The CDR3 here is CASSLELSSSYNEQFF. The CDR3 DNA reads TGTGCCAGCAGCTTAGAACTTTCTAGCTCCTACAATGAGCAGTTCTTC.

The chain uses TRBV7-9 and TRBJ2-5; maybe TRBD2 (7 bases). Trimming stripped 4 bases from V and 1 base from J, with 16 bases between. This CDR3 comprises 16 residues. In germline, CDR1 is SEHNR, CDR2 FQNEAQ (reference sequence). CDR3 residues: CASSSPAGGAQETQYF. Written as DNA, the CDR3 is TGTGCCAGCAGCTCCCCGGCTGGGGGGGCCCAAGAGACCCAGTACTTC.

This clone was seen only a few times. The V gene is TRBV2, the J gene TRBJ1-5, with D perhaps matching TRBD1 (6 bases). The V end was cut by 4 bases, the J end by 5 bases, with 9 bases between. Per germline, CDR1 SNHLY and CDR2 FYNNEI. The CDR3 is 13 amino acids. DNA of the CDR3: TGTGCCAGCAGTGTACAGGGAGATCAGCCCCAGCATTTT. Its translation: CASSVQGDQPQHF.

The V call is TRBV29-1, the J call TRBJ2-3, with 11 bases aligning to TRBD2. The V gene end was trimmed by 7 bases and the J gene end by 8 bases; junction bases not matched to a gene: 14. CDR1 is SQVTM and CDR2 is ANQGSEA in the germline V gene. The CDR3 length is 15 residues. The CDR3 nucleotides are TGCAGCGCCCCAACCCTAGCGGGAGGAGGGTCTACGCAGTATTTT. Translating gives CSAPTLAGGGSTQYF.

The DNA of the CDR3 is TGTGCCAGTACCCCAGAGGCAGGACGTCGGTACGAGCAGTACTTC. Protein product: CASTPEAGRRYEQYF. This chain connects TRBV19 to TRBJ2-7; D remains ambiguous. Trimming took off 7 bases at V and 4 bases at J, with 20 bases between the two ends. Germline V gives CDR1 LNHDA, CDR2 SQIVND (reference sequence). The CDR3 covers 15 residues.